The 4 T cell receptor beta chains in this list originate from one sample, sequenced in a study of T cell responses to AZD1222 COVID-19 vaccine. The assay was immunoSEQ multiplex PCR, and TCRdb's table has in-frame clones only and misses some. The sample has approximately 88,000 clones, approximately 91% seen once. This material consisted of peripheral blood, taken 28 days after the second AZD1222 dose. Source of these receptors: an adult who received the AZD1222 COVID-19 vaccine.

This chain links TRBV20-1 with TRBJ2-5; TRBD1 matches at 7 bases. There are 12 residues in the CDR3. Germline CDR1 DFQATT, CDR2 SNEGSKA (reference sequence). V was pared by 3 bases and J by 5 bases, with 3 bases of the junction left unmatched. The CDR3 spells CSASTGAETQYF. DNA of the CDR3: TGCAGTGCTAGTACAGGGGCCGAGACCCAGTACTTC.

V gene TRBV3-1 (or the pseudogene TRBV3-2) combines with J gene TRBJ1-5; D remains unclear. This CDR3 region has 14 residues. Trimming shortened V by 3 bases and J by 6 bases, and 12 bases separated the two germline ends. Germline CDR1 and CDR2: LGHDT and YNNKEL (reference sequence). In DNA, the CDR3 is TGTGCCAGCAGCCAGGGAACTTGGATTCAGCCCCAGCATTTT. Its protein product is CASSQGTWIQPQHF.

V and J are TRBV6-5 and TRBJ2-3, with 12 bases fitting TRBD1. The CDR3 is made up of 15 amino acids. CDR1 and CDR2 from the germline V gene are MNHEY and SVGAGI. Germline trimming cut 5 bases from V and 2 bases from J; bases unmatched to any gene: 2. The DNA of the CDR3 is TGTGCCAGCAGTAAGGGACAGGGGGCCACAGATACGCAGTATTTT. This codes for CASSKGQGATDTQYF.

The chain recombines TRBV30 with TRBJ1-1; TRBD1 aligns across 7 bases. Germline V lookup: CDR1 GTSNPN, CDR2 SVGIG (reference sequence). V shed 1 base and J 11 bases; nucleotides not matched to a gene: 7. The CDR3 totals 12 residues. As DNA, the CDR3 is TGTGCCTGGAGTGCTTACAGGGGCCCGGCTTTCTTT. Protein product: CAWSAYRGPAFF. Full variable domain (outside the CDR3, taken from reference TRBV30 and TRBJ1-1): SQTIHQWPATLVQPVGSPLSLECTVEGTSNPNLYWYRQAAGRGLQLLFYSVGIGQISSEVPQNLSASRPQDRQFILSSKKLLLSDSGFYLCAWSAYRGPAFFGQGTRLTVV.